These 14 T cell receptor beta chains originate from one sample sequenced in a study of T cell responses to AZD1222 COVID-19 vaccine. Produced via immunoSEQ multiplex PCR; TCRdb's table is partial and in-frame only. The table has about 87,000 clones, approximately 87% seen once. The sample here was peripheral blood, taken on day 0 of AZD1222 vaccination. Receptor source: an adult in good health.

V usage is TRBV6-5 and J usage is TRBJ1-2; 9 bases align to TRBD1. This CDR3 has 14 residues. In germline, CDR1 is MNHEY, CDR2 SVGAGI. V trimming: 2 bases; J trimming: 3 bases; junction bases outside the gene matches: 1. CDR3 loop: CASSYRDRDYGYTF. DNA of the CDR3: TGTGCCAGCAGTTACAGGGACAGGGACTATGGCTACACCTTC.

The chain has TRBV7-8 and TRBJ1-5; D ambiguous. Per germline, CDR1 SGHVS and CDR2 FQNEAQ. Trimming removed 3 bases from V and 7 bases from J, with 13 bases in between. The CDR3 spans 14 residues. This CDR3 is CASSFIQTSQPQHF. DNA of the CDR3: TGTGCCAGCAGCTTCATCCAGACATCGCAGCCCCAGCATTTT.

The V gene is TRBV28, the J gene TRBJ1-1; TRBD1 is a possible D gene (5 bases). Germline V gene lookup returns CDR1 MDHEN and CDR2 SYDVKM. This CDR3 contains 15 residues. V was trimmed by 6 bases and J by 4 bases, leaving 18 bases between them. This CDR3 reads CASSPGEQGPTEAFF. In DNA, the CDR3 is TGTGCCAGCAGCCCGGGGGAGCAGGGCCCCACTGAAGCTTTCTTT.

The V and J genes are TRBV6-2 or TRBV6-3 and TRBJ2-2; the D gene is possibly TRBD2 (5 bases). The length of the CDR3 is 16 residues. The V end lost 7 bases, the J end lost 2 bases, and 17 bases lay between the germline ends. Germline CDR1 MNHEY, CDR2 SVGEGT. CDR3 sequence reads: CASIPRGAENTGELFF. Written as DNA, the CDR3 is TGTGCCAGCATCCCTCGGGGAGCGGAAAACACCGGGGAGCTGTTTTTT.

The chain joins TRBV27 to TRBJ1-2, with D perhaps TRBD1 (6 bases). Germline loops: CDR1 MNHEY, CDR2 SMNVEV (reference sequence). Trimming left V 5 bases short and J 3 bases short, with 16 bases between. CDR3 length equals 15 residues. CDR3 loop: CASSPLLQGDYGYTF. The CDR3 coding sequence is TGTGCCAGCAGTCCCTTACTACAGGGTGACTATGGCTACACCTTC.

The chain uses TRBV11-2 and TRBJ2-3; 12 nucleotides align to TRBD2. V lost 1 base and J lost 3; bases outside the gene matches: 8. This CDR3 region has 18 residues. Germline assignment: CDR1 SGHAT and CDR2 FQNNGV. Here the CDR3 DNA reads TGTGCCAGCAGCTTAGTCCCGGGACTAGCGGGCTTAACAGATACGCAGTATTTT. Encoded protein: CASSLVPGLAGLTDTQYF.

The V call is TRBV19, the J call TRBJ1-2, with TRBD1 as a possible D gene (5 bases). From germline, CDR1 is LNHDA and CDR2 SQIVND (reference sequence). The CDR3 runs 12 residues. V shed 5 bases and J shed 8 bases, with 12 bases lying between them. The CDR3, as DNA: TGTGCCAGTAGTGGGACCGTCTCAGGCTACACCTTC. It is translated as CASSGTVSGYTF.

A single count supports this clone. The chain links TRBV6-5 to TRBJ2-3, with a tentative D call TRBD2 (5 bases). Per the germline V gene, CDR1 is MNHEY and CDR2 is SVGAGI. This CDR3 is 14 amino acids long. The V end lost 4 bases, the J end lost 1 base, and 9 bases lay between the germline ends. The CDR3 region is CASSFGVGTDTQYF. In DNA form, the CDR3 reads TGTGCCAGCAGTTTCGGGGTGGGCACAGATACGCAGTATTTT.

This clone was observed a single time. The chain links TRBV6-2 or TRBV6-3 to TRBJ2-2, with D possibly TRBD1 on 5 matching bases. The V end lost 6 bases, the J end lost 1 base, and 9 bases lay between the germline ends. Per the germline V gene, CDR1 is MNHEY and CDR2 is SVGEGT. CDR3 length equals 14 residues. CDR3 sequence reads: CASSQGLNTGELFF. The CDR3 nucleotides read TGTGCCAGCAGCCAGGGCCTGAACACCGGGGAGCTGTTTTTT.

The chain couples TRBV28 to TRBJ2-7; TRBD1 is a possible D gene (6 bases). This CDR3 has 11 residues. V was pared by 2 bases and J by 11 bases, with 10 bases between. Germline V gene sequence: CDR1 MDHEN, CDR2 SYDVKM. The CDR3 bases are TGTGCCAGCAGTTTAGACAGGAACGAGTACTTC. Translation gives CASSLDRNEYF.

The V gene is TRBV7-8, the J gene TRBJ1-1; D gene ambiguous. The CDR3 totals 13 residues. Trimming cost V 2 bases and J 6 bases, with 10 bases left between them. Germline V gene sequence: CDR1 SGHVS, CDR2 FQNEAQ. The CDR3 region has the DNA TGTGCCAGCAGCTTATTATCCCCCGCTGAAGCTTTCTTT. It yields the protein CASSLLSPAEAFF.

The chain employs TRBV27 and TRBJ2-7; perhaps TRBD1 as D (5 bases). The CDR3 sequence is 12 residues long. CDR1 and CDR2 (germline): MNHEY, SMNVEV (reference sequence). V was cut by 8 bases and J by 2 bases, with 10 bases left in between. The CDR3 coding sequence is TGTGCCAGCGGGGCAGGGACCTACGAGCAGTACTTC. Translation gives CASGAGTYEQYF.

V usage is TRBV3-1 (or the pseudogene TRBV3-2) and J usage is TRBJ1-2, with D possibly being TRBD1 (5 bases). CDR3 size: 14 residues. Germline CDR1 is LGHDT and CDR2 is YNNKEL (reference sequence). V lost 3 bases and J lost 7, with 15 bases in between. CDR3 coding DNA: TGTGCCAGCAGCCAGGGGCGGGCGGTTAGTGGCTACACCTTC. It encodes CASSQGRAVSGYTF.

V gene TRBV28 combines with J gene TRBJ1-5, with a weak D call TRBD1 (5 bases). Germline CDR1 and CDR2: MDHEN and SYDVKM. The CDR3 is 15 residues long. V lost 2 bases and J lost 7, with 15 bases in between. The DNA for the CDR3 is TGTGCCAGCAGTTTAATCGGTCAGGGAGGCCAGCCCCAGCATTTT. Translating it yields CASSLIGQGGQPQHF.